This TCR beta chain was captured by sequencing in a study of cytomegalovirus exposure and HLA in healthy donors. This CDR3 has 15 residues. The ends were cut back, 0 bases at V and 7 bases at J, with 12 bases in the middle. Per germline, CDR1 SGHAT and CDR2 FQNNGV. PCR used 60 Vbeta primers and 13 Jbeta primers. Only in-frame clones appear in the TCRdb table, and some are missing; sequencing was by immunoSEQ multiplex PCR. There are over 150,000 clones in the sample; more than 80% occur only once, and about 4.9% lies in the top ten. The V call is TRBV11-2, the J call TRBJ2-2; D might be TRBD1 (6 bases). The specimen sequenced was PBMCs. This TCR came from a man aged 18 to 29 in good health and CMV-seronegative. CDR3 sequence: CASSLDHRDLGELFF. Written as DNA, the CDR3 is TGTGCCAGCAGCTTAGATCACAGGGACCTCGGGGAGCTGTTTTTT. Looking up the rest from reference TRBV11-2 and TRBJ2-2 gives the full variable domain: EAGVAQSPRYKIIEKRQSVAFWCNPISGHATLYWYQQILGQGPKLLIQFQNNGVVDDSQLPKDRFSAERLKGVDSTLKIQPAKLEDSAVYLCASSLDHRDLGELFFGEGSRLTVL.